Listed below are T cell receptor beta chains from one sample, sequenced in a study of blood T cell repertoires in COVID-19. Sequenced by immunoSEQ multiplex PCR; TCRdb stores in-frame clones only, minus some. The data hold roughly 230,000 clones, with approximately 82% observed a single time. The sequenced material came from peripheral blood. These receptors were obtained from a man aged 40-49 years with active or convalescent COVID-19. The CDR3 runs from the conserved cysteine through the conserved F or W. Each record gives: V gene, J gene, CDR3 protein.

TRBV7-2,TRBJ2-1,CASSFGGMNYNEQFF
TRBV7-2,TRBJ2-3,CASSKRAGGSTDTQYF
TRBV19,TRBJ1-1,CASRDRGRTEAFF
TRBV28,TRBJ1-3,CASRVGGTFSGNTIYF
TRBV2,TRBJ2-3,CASSAQSTGTQYF
TRBV27,TRBJ1-2,CASSWAGGLYGYTF
TRBV30,TRBJ2-7,CAWSVLAAEQYF
TRBV7-3,TRBJ2-7,CASSPAGTGAYEQYF
TRBV6-6,TRBJ2-7,CASRLGQGGAYEQYF
TRBV29-1,TRBJ1-1,CSVVPRLVTEAFF
TRBV7-2,TRBJ2-1,CASSLFRTGRIGNEQFF
TRBV5-1,TRBJ1-2,CASSLGQTGGYTF
TRBV3-1/TRBV3-2,TRBJ1-2,CASSFLRGNGYTF
TRBV5-4,TRBJ2-2,CASSLLTAGVSTGELFF
TRBV27,TRBJ2-1,CASSTGTVYNEQFF
TRBV7-2,TRBJ1-2,CASSPKTQGPNYGYTF
TRBV14,TRBJ2-2,CASSPRDGQGMPGELFF
TRBV27,TRBJ1-2,CASTTASASNYGYTF
TRBV21-1,TRBJ1-3,CASSKGRRQGGNTIYF
TRBV6-2/TRBV6-3,TRBJ2-1,CASSPFGLAGALEQFF
TRBV11-3,TRBJ2-5,CASSKGTEQETQYF
TRBV28,TRBJ1-1,CASGDRVFEAFF
TRBV12-3/TRBV12-4,TRBJ1-3,CASSGSSGNTIYF
TRBV10-2,TRBJ1-2,CASSESRRGPSGYTF
TRBV5-1,TRBJ2-3,CASSLGGSGIDTQYF
TRBV12-5,TRBJ1-5,CASGSPTGRQPQHF
TRBV6-5,TRBJ1-1,CASKRGQTNTEAFF
TRBV6-2/TRBV6-3,TRBJ1-5,CASSAQGSQPQHF
TRBV6-4,TRBJ2-6,CAGSDSSGSGANVLTF
TRBV25-1,TRBJ2-1,CASSTQGLAGVRRNEQFF
TRBV7-2,TRBJ2-3,CASSLLGSGFTDTQYF
TRBV6-2/TRBV6-3,TRBJ1-1,CASSFTGLGNTEAFF
TRBV18,TRBJ1-3,CASSPRGGNTIYF
TRBV7-9,TRBJ2-2,CASSFKGAIDTGELFF
TRBV5-4,TRBJ1-1,CASSLGDRNTEAFF
TRBV6-2/TRBV6-3,TRBJ2-1,CASSGLGPGNEQFF
TRBV19,TRBJ2-4,CASSIGRAGGSSAKNIQYF
TRBV3-1/TRBV3-2,TRBJ2-7,CASSQGSGGSVSYEQYF
TRBV18,TRBJ1-3,CASSPQHSGNTIYF
TRBV11-1,TRBJ2-7,CASSSGLASEQYF
TRBV7-9,TRBJ1-4,CASSSGTGEEKLFF
TRBV24-1,TRBJ2-2,CATSDLKGTPTGELFF